Included here is one TCR beta chain sequence, with context. The same CDR3 can be traced to other DNA sequences in this sample. Single viable CD3+CD4+CD8-CD45RO+ cells were sorted as the memory CD4+ T cells. TCRdb's table, derived via immunoSEQ multiplex PCR, lists solely in-frame clones and lacks some. The sample consists of tens of thousands of clones, about 80% of them appearing once. This entry is derived from a study of memory CD4+ T cells and cytomegalovirus serostatus. V dropped 5 bases and J dropped 0 bases, with 9 bases sitting between them. Germline-derived CDR1 and CDR2 are SGHDT and YYEEEE. The CDR3 sequence is 14 residues long.

The chain recombines TRBV5-6 with TRBJ1-3; unclear D gene. Sequencing was done on a sample of memory CD4+ T cells from blood. The sequence came from an adult in good health and CMV-seropositive. The CDR3 DNA reads as TGTGCCAGCAGTCTCGGACGCTCTGGAAACACCATATATTTT. Translated: CASSLGRSGNTIYF.